These 28 T cell receptor beta chains share one sample of origin, sequenced in a study of spatial heterogeneity in lung cancer (dated by TCRdb to the late 2010s). The time point label of this sample denotes: blood at routine non-recurrence follow-up after resection. The library was made by 5' RACE. The run used a NextSeq 500. The public reads were quality trimmed at Q25 with fastp and then assembled into clones with MiXCR by TCRdb, keeping productive beta chains. One record per CDR3 amino acid sequence lists the most common genes and DNA. Across this sample there are 15,000 to 20,000 distinct CDR3 sequences, with about a fifth seen only once. Around 5.9% of the sample goes to the ten largest clones. The source material was PBMCs, sampled at follow-up. Receptors were obtained from a male donor with early-stage non-small cell lung cancer.

The chain employs TRBV2 and TRBJ2-7; the D gene is possibly TRBD1 (6 bases). The CDR3 is 15 residues long. Between the trimmed V and J ends, which lost 2 bases and 3 bases, there was a span of 14 bases. CDR1 and CDR2 (germline): SNHLY, FYNNEI. The CDR3 reads CASSERWGPNYEQYF. CDR3 DNA: TGTGCCAGCAGTGAACGGTGGGGGCCAAACTACGAGCAGTACTTC.

This chain connects TRBV4-2 to TRBJ2-5; D unclear. The V gene's germline CDR1 is LGHNA and CDR2 YNFKEQ. This CDR3 contains 13 residues. Deletions cut 4 bases from V and 2 bases from J, with 8 bases between. Here the CDR3 DNA reads TGTGCCAGCAGCCTGTTCCAACAAGAGACCCAGTACTTC. Protein product: CASSLFQQETQYF.

The chain is built from TRBV23-1 and TRBJ2-1; 7 bases align to TRBD1. TRBV23-1 is treated as an ORF (open reading frame) with a function not yet certain. The CDR3 covers 14 residues. The trim removed 4 bases at V and 8 bases at J, leaving 8 bases unmatched. The CDR3 DNA reads TGCGCCAGCAGTCGAACGGGACAGCACGATGAGCAGTTCTTC. Its protein is CASSRTGQHDEQFF.

This clonotype was detected only once. The V gene is TRBV18, the J gene TRBJ2-7; TRBD1 matches 10 bases. The V gene's germline CDR1 is KGHSH and CDR2 LQKENI. V gave up 8 bases and J gave up 0 bases; unmatched junction bases: 13. The CDR3 runs to 17 residues. In nucleotides, the CDR3 is TGTGCCAGCCCCTCACGGCTAAGGGACAGGGGCTCCTACGAGCAGTACTTC. Protein sequence: CASPSRLRDRGSYEQYF.

This clonotype is medium-sized in the sample. The CDR3 nucleotides read TGTGCCAGTAGACTCGGGAGGATCTATGGCTACACCTTC. It yields the protein CASRLGRIYGYTF. The chain combines TRBV19 with TRBJ1-2; D remains ambiguous. Deletions cut 6 bases from V and 4 bases from J, with 12 bases between. Germline loops: CDR1 LNHDA, CDR2 SQIVND (reference sequence). The CDR3 contains 13 residues.

The sample holds a few counts of this clonotype. The chain combines TRBV20-1 with TRBJ2-1; 11 positions agree with TRBD2. V gave up 3 bases and J gave up 6 bases; unmatched junction bases: 10. Germline CDR1 DFQATT, CDR2 SNEGSKA (reference sequence). The CDR3 has 16 amino acids. The CDR3 is CSASGVAGGRGNEQFF. CDR3 bases: TGCAGTGCTAGTGGAGTAGCGGGGGGGCGTGGCAATGAGCAGTTCTTC.

The V gene is TRBV12-3 or TRBV12-4, the J gene TRBJ2-7; TRBD2 matches at 7 bases. The CDR3 runs to 13 residues. Germline trimming cut 5 bases from V and 0 bases from J; bases unmatched to any gene: 1. CDR3: CASSTGGSYEQYF. The DNA of the CDR3 is TGTGCCAGCAGTACGGGGGGCTCCTACGAGCAGTACTTC.

The rearrangement uses TRBV11-1 and TRBJ1-6; D uncertain. The CDR3 totals 14 residues. V was trimmed by 5 bases and J by 4 bases, leaving 9 bases between them. Germline V gene data show CDR1 as SGHAT and CDR2 as FQDESV (reference sequence). CDR3: CASSVRVYNSPLHF. DNA of the CDR3: TGTGCCAGCAGCGTGAGAGTGTATAATTCACCCCTCCACTTT.

In its sample, this clonotype ranks as medium-sized. This chain connects TRBV3-1 to TRBJ2-5; no clear D gene. V was cut by 1 base and J by 0 bases, with 9 bases left in between. The CDR3 is 15 amino acids. Germline V gene data show CDR1 as LGHDT and CDR2 as YNNKEL (reference sequence). The CDR3 region is CASSQGRPYQETQYF. The CDR3, as DNA: TGTGCCAGCAGCCAAGGGAGACCATACCAAGAGACCCAGTACTTC.

This clonotype was counted many times. The J gene is TRBJ2-7, the V gene TRBV6-5; D remains unclear. Trimming took 0 bases from V and 2 from J, leaving 14 bases between them. CDR3 size: 16 residues. From germline, CDR1 is MNHEY and CDR2 SVGAGI. The CDR3 region is CASSYSMLGGTYEQYF. The CDR3 bases are TGTGCCAGCAGTTACTCGATGCTTGGCGGAACCTACGAGCAGTACTTC.

This clonotype is medium-sized (0.01 to 0.1%). This chain connects TRBV7-9 to TRBJ1-6; 8 bases map to TRBD1. CDR1 and CDR2 (germline): SEHNR, FQNEAQ (reference sequence). J lost 8 bases, V lost 3 bases, and 6 bases had no gene match. CDR3 size: 15 residues. CDR3 residues: CASSFSGGTHSPLHF. DNA for the CDR3: TGTGCCAGCAGCTTTTCAGGGGGCACGCATTCACCCCTCCACTTT.

Here the CDR3 reads CASTPGAGSPLHF. In nucleotides, the CDR3 is TGTGCCAGCACCCCAGGGGCAGGCTCACCCCTCCACTTT. The V gene is TRBV12-3 or TRBV12-4, the J gene TRBJ1-6, with D possibly matching TRBD1 (6 bases). V lost 7 bases to trimming and J lost 10 bases, with 14 bases between them. This CDR3 contains 13 residues.

This clonotype was counted at least ten times. V is TRBV7-2 and J is TRBJ2-3; 8 nucleotides line up with TRBD2. The CDR3 spans 16 residues. CDR1 is SGHTA and CDR2 is FQGNSA in the germline V gene. V lost 2 bases and J lost 4; bases outside the gene matches: 8. The CDR3 bases are TGTGCCAGCAGCTTACTAATAGCGGGGCCCTCAGATACGCAGTATTTT. Its translation is CASSLLIAGPSDTQYF.

This clonotype was seen only a few times. V and J are TRBV29-1 and TRBJ1-1; D uncertain. V lost 4 bases and J lost 1, with 7 bases in between. This CDR3 has 12 residues. In germline, CDR1 is SQVTM, CDR2 ANQGSEA. DNA of the CDR3: TGCAGCGTTGTTACTCAGAACACTGAAGCTTTCTTT. Amino acid sequence: CSVVTQNTEAFF.

The rearrangement links TRBV7-2 to TRBJ2-1, with 10 nucleotides matching TRBD1. This CDR3 has 16 residues. Looked up from germline, CDR1 is SGHTA and CDR2 is FQGNSA. J gave up 5 bases and V 3 bases, and 7 bases lay outside the gene matches. CDR3: CASSLTGTGVDNEQFF. The DNA for the CDR3 is TGTGCCAGCAGCTTGACCGGGACAGGGGTGGACAATGAGCAGTTCTTC.

This clonotype was counted between two and nine times. The chain recombines TRBV2 with TRBJ2-2; perhaps TRBD2 as D (6 bases). In germline, CDR1 is SNHLY, CDR2 FYNNEI. Between the trimmed V and J ends, which lost 5 bases and 0 bases, there was a span of 10 bases. There are 15 residues in the CDR3. This CDR3 reads CASSMTSTNTGELFF. The CDR3 DNA reads TGTGCCAGCAGTATGACTAGTACGAACACCGGGGAGCTGTTTTTT.

To note about this clonotype: A read error is likely, as this CDR3 ends without the conserved phenylalanine or tryptophan. This chain joins TRBV6-5 and TRBJ2-1; 14 positions match TRBD2. Losses at the gene ends were 6 bases for V and 7 bases for J; bases not matched to a gene: 11. CDR3 size: 17 residues. Germline CDR1 MNHEY, CDR2 SVGAGI. The CDR3: CASSRQTSGGAVNEQFS. CDR3 nucleotide sequence: TGTGCCAGCAGCCGACAGACTAGCGGGGGGGCGGTAAATGAGCAGTTCTCC.

This chain connects TRBV4-1 to TRBJ1-2; TRBD1 is a possible D gene (5 bases). This CDR3 has 13 amino acids. Germline V gene sequence: CDR1 MGHRA, CDR2 YSYEKL. V lost 1 base and J 7 bases, leaving 10 bases between the germline ends. The CDR3 is CASSQVSGPGYTF. The CDR3 nucleotides are TGCGCCAGCAGCCAAGTATCAGGGCCTGGCTACACCTTC.

There are many counts of this clonotype. The chain is built from TRBV19 and TRBJ1-5; D may be TRBD1 (6 bases). The CDR3 sequence is 14 residues long. Germline values: CDR1 LNHDA, CDR2 SQIVND (reference sequence). V lost 5 bases to trimming and J lost 4 bases, with 12 bases between them. The CDR3 loop reads CASSPQQGNQPQHF. For the CDR3, the DNA is TGTGCCAGTAGTCCACAACAGGGAAATCAGCCCCAGCATTTT.

This clonotype was seen ten or more times. The chain couples TRBV4-1 to TRBJ2-1, with TRBD2 matching over 10 bases. The CDR3 has 16 amino acids. Trimming took 6 bases from V and 8 from J; bases not matched to a gene: 13. Germline CDR1 and CDR2: MGHRA and YSYEKL. CDR3 bases: TGCGCCAGCAGTCTTATCGGACTAGCGGCAGGCGATGAGCAGTTCTTC. This sequence encodes CASSLIGLAAGDEQFF.

This clonotype was recorded a few times. V is TRBV20-1 and J is TRBJ2-1, with 12 bases fitting TRBD2. Germline CDR1 reads DFQATT; CDR2 reads SNEGSKA (reference sequence). This CDR3 is 17 amino acids long. V shed 0 bases and J 2 bases; nucleotides not matched to a gene: 5. CDR3 sequence reads: CSARDLLAGGTYNEQFF. The CDR3 region has the DNA TGCAGTGCTAGAGATCTACTAGCGGGGGGTACCTACAATGAGCAGTTCTTC.

This clonotype was seen a handful of times. V is TRBV6-1 and J is TRBJ2-7; D remains unclear. Germline V gene data show CDR1 as MNHNS and CDR2 as SASEGT. Trimming stripped 1 base from V and 9 bases from J, with 13 bases between. This CDR3 region has 13 residues. CDR3: CASSEVFGSGQYF. The DNA of the CDR3 is TGTGCCAGCAGTGAAGTCTTTGGGTCTGGGCAGTACTTC.

This chain links TRBV6-2 or TRBV6-3 with TRBJ1-3; D uncertain. This CDR3 contains 18 residues. CDR1 and CDR2 from the germline V gene are MNHEY and SVGEGT. With 6 bases removed from V and 3 bases from J, the gap between germline ends came to 24 bases. DNA for the CDR3: TGTGCCAGCAGACCTGGGCCCTCGGATGGAGTACGTGGAAACACCATATATTTT. The encoded protein is CASRPGPSDGVRGNTIYF.

The sample holds a few counts of this clonotype. This rearrangement joins TRBV28 to TRBJ2-1; 7 positions agree with TRBD1. Trimming cost V 2 bases and J 8 bases; bases outside gene matches: 15. The germline gives CDR1 MDHEN, CDR2 SYDVKM. The CDR3 sequence is 17 residues long. The CDR3 DNA sequence: TGTGCCAGCAGTTTACTACACGGACAGGCTACAAACGATGAGCAGTTCTTC. Residues: CASSLLHGQATNDEQFF.

In its sample, this clonotype was seen many times. This chain links TRBV20-1 with TRBJ2-2, with a weak D call TRBD2 (6 bases). The CDR3 sequence is 14 residues long. Germline lookup yields CDR1 DFQATT and CDR2 SNEGSKA (reference sequence). The ends were cut back, 0 bases at V and 6 bases at J, with 11 bases in the middle. The DNA of the CDR3 is TGCAGTGCTAGAGATGTTAGGGACTCCGGGGAGCTGTTTTTT. Protein product: CSARDVRDSGELFF.

The V and J genes are TRBV20-1 and TRBJ1-1; 9 positions match TRBD1. The CDR3 is 14 residues long. V shed 2 bases, J shed 10 bases, and the junction held 11 bases outside the gene matches. Germline assignment: CDR1 DFQATT and CDR2 SNEGSKA (reference sequence). The CDR3 region is CSARPTGGGSPAFF. CDR3 nucleotide sequence: TGCAGTGCTAGACCCACAGGGGGCGGGTCCCCAGCTTTCTTT.

This clonotype appeared a few times. The chain carries TRBV7-3 and TRBJ1-6; possible D gene TRBD1, 6 bases. Trimming took 1 base from V and 8 from J, leaving 12 bases between them. Germline V gives CDR1 SGHTA, CDR2 FQGTGA. The CDR3 contains 15 residues. The CDR3 loop reads CASSLRGQGYSPLHF. Written as DNA, the CDR3 is TGTGCCAGCAGCTTAAGGGGCCAGGGGTATTCACCCCTCCACTTT.

A note on this clonotype: A much larger clone differs from this one at a single base, so this may be a read error. The genes are TRBV4-1 and TRBJ2-1, with D perhaps given as TRBD1 or TRBD2 (5 bases each). The CDR3 runs 17 residues. Per the germline V gene, CDR1 is MGHRA and CDR2 is YSYEKL. The CDR3 loop reads CASSQEGVRASYNEQIF. The DNA for the CDR3 is TGCGCCAGCAGCCAAGAGGGGGTCAGGGCCTCCTACAATGAGCAGATCTTC.